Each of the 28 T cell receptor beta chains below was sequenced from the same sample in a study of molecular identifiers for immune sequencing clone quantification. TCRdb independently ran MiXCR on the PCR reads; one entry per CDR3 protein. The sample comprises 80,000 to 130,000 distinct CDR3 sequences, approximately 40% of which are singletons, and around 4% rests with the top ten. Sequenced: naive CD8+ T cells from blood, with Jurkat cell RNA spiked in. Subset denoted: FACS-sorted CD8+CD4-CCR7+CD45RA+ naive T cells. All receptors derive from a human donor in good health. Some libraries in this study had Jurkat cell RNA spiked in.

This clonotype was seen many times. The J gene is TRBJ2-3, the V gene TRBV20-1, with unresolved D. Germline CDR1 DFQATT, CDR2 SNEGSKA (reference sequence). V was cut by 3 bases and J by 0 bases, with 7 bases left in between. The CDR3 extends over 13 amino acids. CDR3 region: CSASSTSTDTQYF. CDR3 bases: TGCAGTGCTAGTTCAACTAGCACAGATACGCAGTATTTT.

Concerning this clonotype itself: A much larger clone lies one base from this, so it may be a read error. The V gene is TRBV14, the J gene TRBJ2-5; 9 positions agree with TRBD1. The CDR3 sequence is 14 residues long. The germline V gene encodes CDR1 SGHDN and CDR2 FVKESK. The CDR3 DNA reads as TGTGCCAGCAGCCGGGACAGGGCCCAAGAGTCCCAGTACTTC. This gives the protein CASSRDRAQESQYF.

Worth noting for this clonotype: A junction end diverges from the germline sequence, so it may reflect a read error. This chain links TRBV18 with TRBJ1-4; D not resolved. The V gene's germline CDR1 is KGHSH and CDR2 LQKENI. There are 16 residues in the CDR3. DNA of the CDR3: TGTGCCAGCTCACCAATGGCGTACATAACCAATGATAAACTGTTTTTT. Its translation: CASSPMAYITNDKLFF. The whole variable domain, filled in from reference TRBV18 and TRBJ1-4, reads NAGVMQNPRHLVRRRGQEARLRCSPMKGHSHVYWYRQLPEEGLKFMVYLQKENIIDESGMPKERFSAEFPKEGPSILRIQQVVRGDSAAYFCASSPMAYITNDKLFFGSGTQLSVL.

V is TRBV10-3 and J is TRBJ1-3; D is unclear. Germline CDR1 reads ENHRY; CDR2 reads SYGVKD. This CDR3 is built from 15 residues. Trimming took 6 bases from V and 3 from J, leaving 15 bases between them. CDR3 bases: TGTGCCATCAGCGCTGACGGAAGGCGTGGAAACACCATATATTTT. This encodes CAISADGRRGNTIYF.

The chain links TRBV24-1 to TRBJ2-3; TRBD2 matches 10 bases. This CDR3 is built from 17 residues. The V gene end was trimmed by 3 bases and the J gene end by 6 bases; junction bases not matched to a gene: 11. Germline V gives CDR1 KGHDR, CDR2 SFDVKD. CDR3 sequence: CATSDAQRGGLWDTQYF. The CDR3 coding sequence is TGTGCCACCAGTGATGCCCAGCGGGGGGGCCTATGGGATACGCAGTATTTT.

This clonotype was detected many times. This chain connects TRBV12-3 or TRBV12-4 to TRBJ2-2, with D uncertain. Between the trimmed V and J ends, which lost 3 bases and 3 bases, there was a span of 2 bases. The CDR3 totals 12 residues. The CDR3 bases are TGTGCCAGCAGTTTGGACACCGGGGAGCTGTTTTTT. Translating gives CASSLDTGELFF.

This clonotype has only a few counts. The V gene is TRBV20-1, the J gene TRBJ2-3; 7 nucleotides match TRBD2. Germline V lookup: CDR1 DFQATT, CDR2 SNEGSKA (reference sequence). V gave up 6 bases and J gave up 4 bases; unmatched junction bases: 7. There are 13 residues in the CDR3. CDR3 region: CSAPGTIADTQYF. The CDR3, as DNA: TGCAGTGCCCCCGGGACTATTGCAGATACGCAGTATTTT.

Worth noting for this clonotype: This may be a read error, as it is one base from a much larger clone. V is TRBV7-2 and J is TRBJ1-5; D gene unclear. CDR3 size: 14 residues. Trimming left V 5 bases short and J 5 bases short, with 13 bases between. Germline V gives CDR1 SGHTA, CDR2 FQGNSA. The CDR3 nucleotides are TGTGCCAGCAGCGCCAGGAGGCCTGATCAGCCCCAGCATTTT. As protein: CASSARRPDQPQHF. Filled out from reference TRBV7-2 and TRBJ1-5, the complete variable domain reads GAGVSQSPSNKVTEKGKDVELRCDPISGHTALYWYRQSLGQGLEFLIYFQGNSAPDKSGLPSDRFSAERTGGSVSTLTIQRTQQEDSAVYLCASSARRPDQPQHFGDGTRLSIL.

The CDR3, as DNA: TGTGCCAGCAGTCGGACTAGCGGGGGCACAGATACGCAGTATTTT. It specifies CASSRTSGGTDTQYF. The rearrangement links TRBV6-5 to TRBJ2-3; 12 bases map to TRBD2. V dropped 5 bases and J dropped 1; count of bases not matched to a gene: 1. The germline gives CDR1 MNHEY, CDR2 SVGAGI. The CDR3 is made up of 15 amino acids.

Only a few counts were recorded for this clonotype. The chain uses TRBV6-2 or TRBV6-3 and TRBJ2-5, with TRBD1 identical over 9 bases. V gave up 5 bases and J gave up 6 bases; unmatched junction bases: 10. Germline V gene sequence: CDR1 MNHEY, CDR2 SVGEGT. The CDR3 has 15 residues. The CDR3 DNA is TGTGCCAGCAGTCCCCGTCGGGGACAGGGTAAGACCCAGTACTTC. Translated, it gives CASSPRRGQGKTQYF.

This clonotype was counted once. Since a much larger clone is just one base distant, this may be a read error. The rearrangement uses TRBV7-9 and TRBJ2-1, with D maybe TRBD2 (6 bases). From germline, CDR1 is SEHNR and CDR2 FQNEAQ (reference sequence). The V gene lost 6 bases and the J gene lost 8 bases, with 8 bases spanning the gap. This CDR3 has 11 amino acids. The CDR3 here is CASRGGDEQFF. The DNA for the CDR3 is TGTGCCAGCAGGGGCGGGGATGAGCAGTTCTTC.

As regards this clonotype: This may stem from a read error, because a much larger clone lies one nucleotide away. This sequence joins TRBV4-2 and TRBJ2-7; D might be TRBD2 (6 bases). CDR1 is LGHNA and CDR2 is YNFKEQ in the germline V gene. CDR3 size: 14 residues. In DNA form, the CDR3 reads TGTGTCAGCAGCCAAGACCCGGGGGACTACGAGCAGTACTTC. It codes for CVSSQDPGDYEQYF.

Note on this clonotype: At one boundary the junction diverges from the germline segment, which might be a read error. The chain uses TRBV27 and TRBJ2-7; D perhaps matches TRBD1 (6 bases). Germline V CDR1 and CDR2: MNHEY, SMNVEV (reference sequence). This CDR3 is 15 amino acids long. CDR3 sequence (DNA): TGTGCCAGCAGTGTATTCACAGGGAACTCCTTCGAGCAGTACTTC. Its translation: CASSVFTGNSFEQYF.

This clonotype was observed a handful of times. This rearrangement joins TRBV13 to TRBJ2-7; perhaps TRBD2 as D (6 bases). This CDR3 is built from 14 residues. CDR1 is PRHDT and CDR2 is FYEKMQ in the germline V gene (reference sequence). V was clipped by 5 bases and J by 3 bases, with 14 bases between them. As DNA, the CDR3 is TGTGCCAGCAGCCATGGGAGGCTTTACTACGAGCAGTACTTC. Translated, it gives CASSHGRLYYEQYF.

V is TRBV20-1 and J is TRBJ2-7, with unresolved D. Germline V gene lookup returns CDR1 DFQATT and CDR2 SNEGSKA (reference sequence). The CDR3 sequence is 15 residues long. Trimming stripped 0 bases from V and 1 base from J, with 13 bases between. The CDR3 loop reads CSARDWSGRSYEQYF. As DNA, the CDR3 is TGCAGTGCTAGAGATTGGTCGGGCAGATCCTACGAGCAGTACTTC.

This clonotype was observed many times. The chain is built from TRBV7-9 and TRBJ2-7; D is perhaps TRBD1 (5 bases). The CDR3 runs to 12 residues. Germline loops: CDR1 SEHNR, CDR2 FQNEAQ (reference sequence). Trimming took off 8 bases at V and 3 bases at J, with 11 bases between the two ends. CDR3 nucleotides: TGTGCCAGCTCGGCAGGGTACTACGAGCAGTACTTC. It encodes CASSAGYYEQYF.

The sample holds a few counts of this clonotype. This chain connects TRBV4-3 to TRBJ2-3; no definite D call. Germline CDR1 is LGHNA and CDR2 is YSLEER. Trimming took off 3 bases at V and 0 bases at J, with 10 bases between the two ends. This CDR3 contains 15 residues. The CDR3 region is CASSQAVTSTDTQYF. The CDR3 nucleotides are TGCGCCAGCAGCCAGGCGGTTACTAGCACAGATACGCAGTATTTT.

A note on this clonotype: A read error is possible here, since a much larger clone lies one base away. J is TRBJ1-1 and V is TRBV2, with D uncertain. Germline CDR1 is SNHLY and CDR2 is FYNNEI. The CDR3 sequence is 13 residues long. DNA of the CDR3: TGTGCCAGCGGCGAAACCGAGAACACTGAAGCTATCTTT. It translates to CASGETENTEAIF.

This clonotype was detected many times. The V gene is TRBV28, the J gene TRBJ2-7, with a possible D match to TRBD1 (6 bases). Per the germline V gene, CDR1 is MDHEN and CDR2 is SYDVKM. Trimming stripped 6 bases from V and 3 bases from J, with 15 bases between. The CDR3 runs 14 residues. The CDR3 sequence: CASSARTAGYEQYF. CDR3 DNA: TGTGCCAGCAGCGCCCGGACAGCTGGCTACGAGCAGTACTTC.

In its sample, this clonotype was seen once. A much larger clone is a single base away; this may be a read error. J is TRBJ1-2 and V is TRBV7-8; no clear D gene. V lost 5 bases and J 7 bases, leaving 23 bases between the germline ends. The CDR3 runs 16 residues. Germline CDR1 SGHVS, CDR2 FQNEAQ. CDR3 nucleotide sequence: TGTGCCAGCAGCATCACAAACCCCGGGCATTTAGGTGGCTACACCTTC. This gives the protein CASSITNPGHLGGYTF.

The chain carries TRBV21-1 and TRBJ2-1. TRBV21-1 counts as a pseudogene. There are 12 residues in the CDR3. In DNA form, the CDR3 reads TGTGCCAGCAGCGGCGAAAACAATGAGCAGTTCTTC. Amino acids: CASSGENNEQFF.

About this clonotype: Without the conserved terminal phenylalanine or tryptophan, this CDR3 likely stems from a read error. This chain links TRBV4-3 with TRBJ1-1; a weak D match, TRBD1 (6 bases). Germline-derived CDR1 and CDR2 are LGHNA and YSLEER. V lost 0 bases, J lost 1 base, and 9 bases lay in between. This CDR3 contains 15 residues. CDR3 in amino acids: CASSQDWGANTEAFY. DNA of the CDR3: TGCGCCAGCAGCCAAGACTGGGGGGCGAACACTGAAGCTTTCTAT.

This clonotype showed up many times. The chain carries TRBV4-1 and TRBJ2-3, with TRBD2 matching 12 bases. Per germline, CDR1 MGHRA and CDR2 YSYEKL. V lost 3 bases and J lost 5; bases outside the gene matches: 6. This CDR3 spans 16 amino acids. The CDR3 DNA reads TGCGCCAGCAGCCAGCTAGCGGGAGGGCAGGGAGATACGCAGTATTTT. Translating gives CASSQLAGGQGDTQYF.

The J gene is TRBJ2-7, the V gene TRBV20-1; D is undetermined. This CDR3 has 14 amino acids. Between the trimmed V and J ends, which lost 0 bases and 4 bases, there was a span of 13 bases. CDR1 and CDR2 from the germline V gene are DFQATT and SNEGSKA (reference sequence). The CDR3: CSARDLNKPYEQYF. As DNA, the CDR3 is TGCAGTGCTAGAGATCTTAACAAACCGTACGAGCAGTACTTC.

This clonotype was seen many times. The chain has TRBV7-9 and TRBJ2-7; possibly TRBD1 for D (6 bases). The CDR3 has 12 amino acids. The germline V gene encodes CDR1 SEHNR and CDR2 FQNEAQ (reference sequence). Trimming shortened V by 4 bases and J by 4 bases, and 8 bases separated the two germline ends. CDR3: CASSSRGYEQYF. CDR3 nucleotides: TGTGCCAGCAGCTCTAGGGGGTACGAGCAGTACTTC.

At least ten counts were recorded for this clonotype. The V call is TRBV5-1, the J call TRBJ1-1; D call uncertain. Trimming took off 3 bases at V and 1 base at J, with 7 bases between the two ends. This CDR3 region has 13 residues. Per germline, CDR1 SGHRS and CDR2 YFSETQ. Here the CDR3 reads CASSSSGNTEAFF. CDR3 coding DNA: TGCGCCAGCAGCTCCTCGGGGAACACTGAAGCTTTCTTT.

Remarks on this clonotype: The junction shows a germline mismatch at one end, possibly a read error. The CDR3, as DNA: TGTGCCAGCAGTTATTCACTAGCGGGGAGAGAGCCCCAGTACTTC. It specifies CASSYSLAGREPQYF. The chain employs TRBV6-2 or TRBV6-3 and TRBJ2-5, with 10 positions matching TRBD2. The CDR3 is made up of 15 amino acids. Looked up from germline, CDR1 is MNHEY and CDR2 is SVGEGT.

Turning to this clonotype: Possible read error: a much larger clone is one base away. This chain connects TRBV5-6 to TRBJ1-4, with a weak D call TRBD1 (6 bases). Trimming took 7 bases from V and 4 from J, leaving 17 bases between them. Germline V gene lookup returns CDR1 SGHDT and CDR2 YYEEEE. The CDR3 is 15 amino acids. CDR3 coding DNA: TGTGCCAGCTGTTTTTACAGGGTCGTTAATGAAAAACTGTTTTTT. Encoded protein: CASCFYRVVNEKLFF.